This T cell receptor (beta chain) was sequenced during a study of blood T cell repertoires in COVID-19. On the study more broadly: Italy, Spain and the United States were the sources of the convalescent and acute COVID-19 samples.

The V end was cut by 5 bases, the J end by 3 bases, with 4 bases between. Germline assignment: CDR1 SNHLY and CDR2 FYNNEI. This CDR3 is 11 amino acids long. In the original workflow: Estimated nucleated cell counts came from reference gene primer amplification. This table comes from immunoSEQ multiplex PCR, and its TCRdb copy is limited to in-frame clones, with some not included. The DNA was the basis for D and trimming; V, J and clone size are from that table. The table records approximately 220,000 clones, 65% to 85% of them present only once. This clone turned up a few times. This TCR was sampled from a woman in her forties or fifties with acute or convalescent COVID-19. The chain employs TRBV2 and TRBJ2-5, with no clear D. The sequenced sample was peripheral blood. The DNA of the CDR3 is TGTGCCAGCAGTCACAAAGAGACCCAGTACTTC. Protein product: CASSHKETQYF.